This paragraph reports one T cell receptor (beta chain). One end of the junction fails to match germline, which may point to a read error. This sample was included in a study of blood T cell repertoires in COVID-19. Cohort 3 donors counted as recovered after two negative PCRs, clearance, or resolved symptoms. The CDR3 loop spans 16 amino acids. From germline, CDR1 is SSHAT and CDR2 FNYEAQ (reference sequence). Authors' analysis steps: Counts of nucleated cells, estimated from reference gene primer amplification, were obtained. Data came from immunoSEQ multiplex PCR; TCRdb stores just in-frame clones and leaves some out. That table supplies the V and J calls and clone size; D and trimming were determined from the DNA. The sample lists 250,000 to 350,000 clones; 92% were seen once.

This clonotype was sampled from a woman aged 25-40 years who had recovered from COVID-19. Sample: PBMCs or T cells enriched from blood (not recorded which). This chain links TRBV7-7 with TRBJ2-5, with D possibly matching TRBD2 (6 bases). DNA for the CDR3: TGTGCTAGCAGCTTAAGGCCCGGTTTGGGGAGGGAGACCCAGTACTTC. Its translation is CASSLRPGLGRETQYF.